This T cell receptor beta chain was sequenced during a study of blood T cells in healthy people across ages. Notes on the study in general: Donor CMV status was unknown, possibly confounding expanded clonotype changes. It was held that diversity estimates obtained from one million T cells represented underestimates.

Sample-barcoded 5' priming and a J-beta primer mix drove a second PCR of about 6 to 12 cycles. Every sample returned 2.5 million or more CDR3-containing paired-end reads. TCRdb called the 5' RACE reads again in MiXCR, with one record for every CDR3 protein. The sample contains 1.5 million to 2 million distinct CDR3 sequences, approximately 30% of which appear only once. Each donor's blood draw was around 10 milliliters of peripheral blood. The V gene's germline CDR1 is MNHNY and CDR2 SVGAGI (reference sequence). V lost 6 bases, J lost 3 bases, and 3 bases stayed unmatched. The CDR3 runs to 14 residues. This clonotype was observed at least ten times. The antigen is not known.

The sequence was collected from a woman aged 25-40 years in good health. The sample consisted of blood. The V and J genes are TRBV6-6 and TRBJ2-7, with 12 bases lining up with TRBD1. The CDR3 DNA reads as TGTGCCAGCAGGGGGACAGGGGGCGACTACGAGCAGTACTTC. As protein: CASRGTGGDYEQYF.